This is a list of T cell receptor beta chains from one sample in a study of T cells in Graves' hyperthyroidism and ophthalmopathy. In TCRdb, the multiplex PCR reads were re-called with MiXCR into one record per CDR3 protein. Altogether under 800,000 distinct CDR3 sequences are present, 14% being singletons, with the ten largest covering roughly a tenth. Sequencing was carried out using blood. The source is a woman between 18 and 29 years old with Graves' hyperthyroidism. Both conserved end residues are part of each CDR3. D genes are given only for firm matches. Some rows mark clone size as missing; the rest say once, few, many or name a class of expanded clone.

V: TRBV6-1; J: TRBJ2-7; D: TRBD2; size: few; CDR3: CASMGLAGLSEQYF; DNA: TGTGCCAGCATGGGGCTAGCGGGACTCTCCGAGCAGTACTTC
V: TRBV7-2; J: TRBJ2-4; D: -; size: many; CDR3: CASSPIRGHLGAKNIQYF; DNA: TGTGCCAGCAGCCCAATAAGGGGACATTTGGGGGCCAAAAACATTCAGTACTTC
V: TRBV19; J: TRBJ2-1; D: -; size: -; CDR3: CASSIVIGQNSYEQFF; DNA: TGTGCCAGTAGTATAGTCATCGGCCAGAACTCCTACGAGCAGTTCTTC
V: TRBV20-1; J: TRBJ2-7; D: -; size: -; CDR3: CSAIPGGTAGVGYEQYF; DNA: TGCAGTGCTATCCCTGGGGGGACAGCTGGTGTAGGCTACGAGCAGTACTTC
V: TRBV20-1; J: TRBJ2-3; D: -; size: many; CDR3: CSARLQGTADTQYF; DNA: TGCAGTGCTAGGCTACAGGGAACGGCAGATACGCAGTATTTT
V: TRBV3-1; J: TRBJ1-2; D: TRBD1; size: once; CDR3: CASSQGPRDRSAYTF; DNA: TGTGCCAGCAGCCAAGGCCCAAGGGACAGGTCTGCCTACACCTTC
V: TRBV19; J: TRBJ2-7; D: TRBD2; size: -; CDR3: CASSALAGGPQSYEQYF; DNA: TGTGCCAGTAGTGCATTAGCGGGAGGGCCACAGTCCTACGAGCAGTACTTC
V: TRBV7-9; J: TRBJ2-7; D: TRBD2; size: many; CDR3: CASSLQGLAGVEQYF; DNA: TGTGCCAGCAGCTTACAGGGACTAGCGGGAGTAGAGCAGTACTTC
V: TRBV20-1; J: TRBJ2-7; D: -; size: many; CDR3: CSATGTPRYEQYF; DNA: TGCAGTGCTACAGGGACGCCGCGGTACGAGCAGTACTTC
V: TRBV18; J: TRBJ2-1; D: TRBD2; size: many; CDR3: CASSPRGTSGGNEQFF; DNA: TGTGCCAGCTCACCACGGGGGACTAGCGGAGGCAATGAGCAGTTCTTC
V: TRBV6-1; J: TRBJ2-5; D: TRBD1; size: -; CDR3: CATSGTEKETQYF; DNA: TGTGCCACCTCCGGGACAGAGAAAGAGACCCAGTACTTC
V: TRBV6-1; J: TRBJ2-7; D: TRBD2; size: few; CDR3: CASVRGLGYEQYF; DNA: TGTGCCAGCGTTAGGGGACTAGGCTACGAGCAGTACTTC
V: TRBV13; J: TRBJ2-1; D: -; size: -; CDR3: CASSASLQGNEQFF; DNA: TGTGCCAGCAGCGCCTCACTACAGGGAAATGAGCAGTTCTTC